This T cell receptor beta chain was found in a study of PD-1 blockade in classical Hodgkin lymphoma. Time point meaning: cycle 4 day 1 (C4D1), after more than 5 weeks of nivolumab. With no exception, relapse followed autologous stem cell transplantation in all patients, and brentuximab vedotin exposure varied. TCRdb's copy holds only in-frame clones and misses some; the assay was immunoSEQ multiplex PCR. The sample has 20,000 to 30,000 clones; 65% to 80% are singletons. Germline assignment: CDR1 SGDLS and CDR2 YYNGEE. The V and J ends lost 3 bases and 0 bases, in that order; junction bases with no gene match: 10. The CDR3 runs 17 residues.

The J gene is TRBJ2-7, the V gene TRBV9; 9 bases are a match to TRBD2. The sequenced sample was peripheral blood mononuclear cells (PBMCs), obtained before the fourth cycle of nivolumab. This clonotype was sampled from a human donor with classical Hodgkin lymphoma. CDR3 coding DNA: TGTGCCAGCAGCGGACTGATCGGTAGCGGGGGCTCCTACGAGCAGTACTTC. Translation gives CASSGLIGSGGSYEQYF.